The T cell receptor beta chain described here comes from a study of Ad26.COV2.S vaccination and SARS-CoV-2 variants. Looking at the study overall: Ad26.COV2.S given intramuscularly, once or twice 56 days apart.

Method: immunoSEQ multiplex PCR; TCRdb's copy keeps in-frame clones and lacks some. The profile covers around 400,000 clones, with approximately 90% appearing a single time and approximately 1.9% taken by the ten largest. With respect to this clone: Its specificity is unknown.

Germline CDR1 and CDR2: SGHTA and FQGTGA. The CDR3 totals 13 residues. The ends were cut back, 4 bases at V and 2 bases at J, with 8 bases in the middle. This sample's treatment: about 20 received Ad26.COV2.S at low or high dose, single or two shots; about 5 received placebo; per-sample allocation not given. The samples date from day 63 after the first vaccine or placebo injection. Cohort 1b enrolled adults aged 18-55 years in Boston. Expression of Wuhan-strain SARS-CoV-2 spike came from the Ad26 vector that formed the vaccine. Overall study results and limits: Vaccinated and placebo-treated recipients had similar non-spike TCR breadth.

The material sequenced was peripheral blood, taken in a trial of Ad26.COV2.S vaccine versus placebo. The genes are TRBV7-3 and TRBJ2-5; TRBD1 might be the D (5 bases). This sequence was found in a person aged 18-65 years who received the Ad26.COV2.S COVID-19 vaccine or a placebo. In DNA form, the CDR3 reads TGTGCCAGCAGCTCAGACAGACAAGAGACCCAGTACTTC. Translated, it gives CASSSDRQETQYF.